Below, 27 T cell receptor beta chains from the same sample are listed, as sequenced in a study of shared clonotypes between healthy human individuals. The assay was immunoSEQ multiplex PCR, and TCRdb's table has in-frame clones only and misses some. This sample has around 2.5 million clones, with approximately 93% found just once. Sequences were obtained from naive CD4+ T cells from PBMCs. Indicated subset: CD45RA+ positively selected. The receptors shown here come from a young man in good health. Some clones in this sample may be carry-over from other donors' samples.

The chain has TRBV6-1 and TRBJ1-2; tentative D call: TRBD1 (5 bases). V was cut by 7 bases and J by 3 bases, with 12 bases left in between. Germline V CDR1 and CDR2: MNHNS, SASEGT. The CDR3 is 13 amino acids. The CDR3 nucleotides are TGTGCCAGCATCCCGGGCAGGGACTATGGCTACACCTTC. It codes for CASIPGRDYGYTF.

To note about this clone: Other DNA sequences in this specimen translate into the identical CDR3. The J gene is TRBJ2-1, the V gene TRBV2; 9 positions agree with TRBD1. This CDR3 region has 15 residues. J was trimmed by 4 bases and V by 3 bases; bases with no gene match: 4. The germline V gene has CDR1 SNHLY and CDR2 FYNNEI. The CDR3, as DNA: TGTGCCAGCAGTGATCTGGGACAGGGTTACAATGAGCAGTTCTTC. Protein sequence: CASSDLGQGYNEQFF.

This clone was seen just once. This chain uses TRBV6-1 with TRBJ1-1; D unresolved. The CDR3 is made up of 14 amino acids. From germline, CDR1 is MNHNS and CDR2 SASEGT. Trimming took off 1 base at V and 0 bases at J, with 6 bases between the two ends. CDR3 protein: CASSEGSLNTEAFF. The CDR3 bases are TGTGCCAGCAGTGAAGGCTCCTTGAACACTGAAGCTTTCTTT.

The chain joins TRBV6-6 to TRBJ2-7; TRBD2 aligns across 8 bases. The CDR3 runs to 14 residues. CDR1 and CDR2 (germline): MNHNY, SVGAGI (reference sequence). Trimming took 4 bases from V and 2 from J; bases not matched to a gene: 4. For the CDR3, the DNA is TGTGCCAGCAGTTTCCCGGGACTAGCCTACGAGCAGTACTTC. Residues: CASSFPGLAYEQYF.

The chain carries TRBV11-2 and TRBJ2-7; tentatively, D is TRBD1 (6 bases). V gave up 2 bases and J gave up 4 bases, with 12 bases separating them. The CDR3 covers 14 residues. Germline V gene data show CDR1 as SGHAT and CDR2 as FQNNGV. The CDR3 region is CASSLLQGSYEQYF. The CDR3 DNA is TGTGCCAGCAGCTTATTGCAGGGGTCGTACGAGCAGTACTTC. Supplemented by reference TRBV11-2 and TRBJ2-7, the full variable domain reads EAGVAQSPRYKIIEKRQSVAFWCNPISGHATLYWYQQILGQGPKLLIQFQNNGVVDDSQLPKDRFSAERLKGVDSTLKIQPAKLEDSAVYLCASSLLQGSYEQYFGPGTRLTVT.

Written as DNA, the CDR3 is TGTGCCAGCAGCTTAACGACAGGATCCTGGTCCGAGCAGTACTTC. Translating gives CASSLTTGSWSEQYF. This chain uses TRBV7-6 with TRBJ2-7; TRBD1 is a possible D gene (6 bases). The V gene lost 2 bases and the J gene lost 6 bases, with 17 bases spanning the gap. The CDR3 is 15 residues long. The germline CDR1 and CDR2 sequences are SGHVS and FNYEAQ.

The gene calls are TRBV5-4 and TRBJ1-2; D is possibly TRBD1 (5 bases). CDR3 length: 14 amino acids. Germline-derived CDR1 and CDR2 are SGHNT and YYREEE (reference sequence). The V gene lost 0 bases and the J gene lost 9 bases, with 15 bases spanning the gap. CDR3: CASSLVQVGNSYTF. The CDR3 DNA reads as TGTGCCAGCAGCTTGGTACAGGTGGGGAACAGCTACACCTTC.

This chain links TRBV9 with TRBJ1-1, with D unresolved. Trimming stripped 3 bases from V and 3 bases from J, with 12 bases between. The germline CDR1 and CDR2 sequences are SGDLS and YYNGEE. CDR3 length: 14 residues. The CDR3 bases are TGTGCCAGCAGCGCCGAGCCCAGGTACACTGAAGCTTTCTTT. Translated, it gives CASSAEPRYTEAFF.

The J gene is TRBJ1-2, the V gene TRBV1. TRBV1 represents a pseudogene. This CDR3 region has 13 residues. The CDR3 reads CTSSQENNYGYTF. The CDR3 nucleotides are TGCACCAGCAGCCAAGAGAACAACTATGGCTACACCTTC.

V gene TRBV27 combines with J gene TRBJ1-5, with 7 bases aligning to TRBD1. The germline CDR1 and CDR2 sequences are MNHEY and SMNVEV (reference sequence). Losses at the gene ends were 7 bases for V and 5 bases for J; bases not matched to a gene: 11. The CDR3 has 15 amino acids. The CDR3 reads CASKNNRGGDQPQHF. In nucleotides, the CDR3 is TGTGCCAGCAAAAATAACAGGGGTGGGGATCAGCCCCAGCATTTT.

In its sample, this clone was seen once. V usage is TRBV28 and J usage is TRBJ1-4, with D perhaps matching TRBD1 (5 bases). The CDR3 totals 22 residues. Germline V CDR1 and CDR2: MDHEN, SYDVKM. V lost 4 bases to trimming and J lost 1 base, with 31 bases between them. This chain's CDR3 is CASSSPGGFWKGNRITNEKLFF. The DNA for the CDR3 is TGTGCCAGCAGTTCGCCCGGGGGATTCTGGAAGGGGAACCGCATAACTAATGAAAAACTGTTTTTT.

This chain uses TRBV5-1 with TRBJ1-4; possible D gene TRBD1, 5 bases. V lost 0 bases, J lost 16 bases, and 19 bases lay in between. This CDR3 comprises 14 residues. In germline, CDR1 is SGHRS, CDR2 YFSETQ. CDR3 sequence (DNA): TGCGCCAGCAGCTTGGGAGGGACGGATGGCCCCTGGTTTTTT. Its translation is CASSLGGTDGPWFF.

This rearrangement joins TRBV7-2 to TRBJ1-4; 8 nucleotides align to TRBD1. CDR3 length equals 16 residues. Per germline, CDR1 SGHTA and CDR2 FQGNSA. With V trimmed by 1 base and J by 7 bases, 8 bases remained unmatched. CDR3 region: CASSLETAGTGEKLFF. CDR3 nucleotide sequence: TGTGCCAGCAGCTTAGAGACGGCGGGGACAGGTGAAAAACTGTTTTTT.

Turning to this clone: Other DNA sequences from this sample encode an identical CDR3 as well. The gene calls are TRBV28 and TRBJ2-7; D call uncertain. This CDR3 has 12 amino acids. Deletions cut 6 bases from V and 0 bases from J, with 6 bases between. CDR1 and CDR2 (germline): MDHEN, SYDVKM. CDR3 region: CASSPDSYEQYF. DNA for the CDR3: TGTGCCAGCAGCCCAGACTCCTACGAGCAGTACTTC.

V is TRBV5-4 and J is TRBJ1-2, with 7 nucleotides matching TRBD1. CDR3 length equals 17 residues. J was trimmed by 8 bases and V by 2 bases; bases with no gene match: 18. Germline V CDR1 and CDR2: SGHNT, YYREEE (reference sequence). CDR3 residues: CASSLLLGQVVPRGYTF. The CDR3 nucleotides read TGTGCCAGCAGCTTATTGCTCGGACAGGTGGTCCCCCGGGGCTACACCTTC.

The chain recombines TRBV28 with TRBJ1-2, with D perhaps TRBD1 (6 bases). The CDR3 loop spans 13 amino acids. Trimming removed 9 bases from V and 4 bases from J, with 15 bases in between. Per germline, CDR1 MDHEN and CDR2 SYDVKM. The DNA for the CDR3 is TGTGCCAGTGCTCGGGGGCTCCGCTATGGCTACACCTTC. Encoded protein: CASARGLRYGYTF.

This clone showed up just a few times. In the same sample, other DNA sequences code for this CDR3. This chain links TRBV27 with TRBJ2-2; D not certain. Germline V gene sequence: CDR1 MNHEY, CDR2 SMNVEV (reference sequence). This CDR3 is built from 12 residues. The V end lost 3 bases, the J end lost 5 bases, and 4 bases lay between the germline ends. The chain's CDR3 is CASSFRTGELFF. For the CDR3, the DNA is TGTGCCAGCAGTTTTAGGACCGGGGAGCTGTTTTTT.

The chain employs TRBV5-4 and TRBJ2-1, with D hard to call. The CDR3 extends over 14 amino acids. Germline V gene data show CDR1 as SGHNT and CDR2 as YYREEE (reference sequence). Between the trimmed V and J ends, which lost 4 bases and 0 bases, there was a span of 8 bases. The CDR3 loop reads CASSGSISYNEQFF. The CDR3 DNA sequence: TGTGCCAGCAGCGGCTCTATCTCCTACAATGAGCAGTTCTTC.

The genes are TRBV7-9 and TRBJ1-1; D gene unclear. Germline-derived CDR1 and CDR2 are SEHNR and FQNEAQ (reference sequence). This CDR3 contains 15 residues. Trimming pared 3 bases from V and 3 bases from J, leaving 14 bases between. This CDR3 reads CASSLDRTWDTEAFF. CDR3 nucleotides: TGTGCCAGCAGCTTGGACCGAACGTGGGACACTGAAGCTTTCTTT. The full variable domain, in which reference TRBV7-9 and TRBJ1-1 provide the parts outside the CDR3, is DTGVSQNPRHKITKRGQNVTFRCDPISEHNRLYWYRQTLGQGPEFLTYFQNEAQLEKSRLLSDRFSAERPKGSFSTLEIQRTEQGDSAMYLCASSLDRTWDTEAFFGQGTRLTVV.

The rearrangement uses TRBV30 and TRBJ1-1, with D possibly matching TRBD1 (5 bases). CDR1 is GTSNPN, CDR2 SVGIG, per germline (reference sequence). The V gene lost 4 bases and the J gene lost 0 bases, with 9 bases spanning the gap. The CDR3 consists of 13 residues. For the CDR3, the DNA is TGTGCCTGGACCAGGGTGATGAACACTGAAGCTTTCTTT. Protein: CAWTRVMNTEAFF.

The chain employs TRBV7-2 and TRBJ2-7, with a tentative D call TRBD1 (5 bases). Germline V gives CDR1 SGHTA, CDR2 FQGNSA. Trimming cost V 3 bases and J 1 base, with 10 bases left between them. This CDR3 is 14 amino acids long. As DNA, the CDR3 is TGTGCCAGCAGCTTGTACAGGAATTCCTACGAGCAGTACTTC. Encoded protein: CASSLYRNSYEQYF.

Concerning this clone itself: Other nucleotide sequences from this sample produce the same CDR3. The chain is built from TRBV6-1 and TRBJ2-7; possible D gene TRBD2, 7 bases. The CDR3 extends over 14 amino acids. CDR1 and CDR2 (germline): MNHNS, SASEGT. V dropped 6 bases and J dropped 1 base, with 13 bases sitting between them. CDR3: CASSLGGGSYEQYF. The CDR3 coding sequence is TGTGCCAGCAGCCTAGGGGGAGGGTCCTACGAGCAGTACTTC.

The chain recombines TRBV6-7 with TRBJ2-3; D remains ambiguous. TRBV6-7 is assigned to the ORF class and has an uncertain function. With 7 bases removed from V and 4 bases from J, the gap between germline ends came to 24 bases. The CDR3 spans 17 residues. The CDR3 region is CASNSTEQVRFPDTQYF. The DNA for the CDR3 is TGTGCCAGCAACTCCACGGAGCAGGTCCGGTTTCCAGATACGCAGTATTTT.

The CDR3 is CASSSGLAGVEEQYF. For the CDR3, the DNA is TGTGCCAGCAGCTCGGGACTAGCGGGAGTGGAAGAGCAGTACTTC. This chain connects TRBV7-9 to TRBJ2-7; the match to TRBD2 covers 14 bases. The CDR3 spans 15 residues. V shed 4 bases, J shed 7 bases, and the junction held 6 bases outside the gene matches. From germline, CDR1 is SEHNR and CDR2 FQNEAQ (reference sequence).

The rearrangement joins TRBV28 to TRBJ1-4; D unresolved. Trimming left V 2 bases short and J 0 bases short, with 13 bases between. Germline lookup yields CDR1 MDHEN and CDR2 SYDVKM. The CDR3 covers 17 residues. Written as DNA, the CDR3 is TGTGCCAGCAGTTTAACACATTCTAGTTCAACTAATGAAAAACTGTTTTTT. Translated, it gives CASSLTHSSSTNEKLFF.

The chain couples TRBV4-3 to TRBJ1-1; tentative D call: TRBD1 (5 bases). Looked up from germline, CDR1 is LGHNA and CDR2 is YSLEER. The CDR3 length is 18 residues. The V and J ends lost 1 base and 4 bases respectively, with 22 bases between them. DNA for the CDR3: TGCGCCAGCAGCCAAGGGGGCGGGACCGTCCGGGCGGGCACTGAAGCTTTCTTT. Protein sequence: CASSQGGGTVRAGTEAFF.

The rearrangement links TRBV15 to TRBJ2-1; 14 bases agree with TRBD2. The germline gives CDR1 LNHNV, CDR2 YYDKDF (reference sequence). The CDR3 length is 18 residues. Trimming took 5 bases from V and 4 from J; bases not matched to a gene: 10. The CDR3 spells CATSARGTSGGFYNEQFF. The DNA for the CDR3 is TGTGCCACCAGCGCACGAGGGACTAGCGGGGGATTTTACAATGAGCAGTTCTTC. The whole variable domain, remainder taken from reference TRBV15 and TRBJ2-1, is DAMVIQNPRYQVTQFGKPVTLSCSQTLNHNVMYWYQQKSSQAPKLLFHYYDKDFNNEADTPDNFQSRRPNTSFCFLDIRSPGLGDTAMYLCATSARGTSGGFYNEQFFGPGTRLTVL.